The clone carrying this T cell receptor (beta chain) was recorded only once. The germline V gene encodes CDR1 MNHEY and CDR2 SVGAGI. The CDR3 is 12 amino acids. The V gene lost 6 bases and the J gene lost 3 bases, with 8 bases spanning the gap. Libraries were prepared by immunoSEQ multiplex PCR; TCRdb keeps only in-frame clonotypes and omits some of them. This sample carries about 28,000 clones, roughly 90% of them seen once, and the ten largest clones take less than 3.5%. This sample is part of a study of T cells after posttransplantation cyclophosphamide. This receptor was taken from a man aged 50 to 60. Material for sequencing was PBMCs. The V and J genes are TRBV6-5 and TRBJ1-2; D is possibly TRBD1 (6 bases). The CDR3 DNA reads as TGTGCCAGCAGGGACAGATACTATGGCTACACCTTC. It yields the protein CASRDRYYGYTF.